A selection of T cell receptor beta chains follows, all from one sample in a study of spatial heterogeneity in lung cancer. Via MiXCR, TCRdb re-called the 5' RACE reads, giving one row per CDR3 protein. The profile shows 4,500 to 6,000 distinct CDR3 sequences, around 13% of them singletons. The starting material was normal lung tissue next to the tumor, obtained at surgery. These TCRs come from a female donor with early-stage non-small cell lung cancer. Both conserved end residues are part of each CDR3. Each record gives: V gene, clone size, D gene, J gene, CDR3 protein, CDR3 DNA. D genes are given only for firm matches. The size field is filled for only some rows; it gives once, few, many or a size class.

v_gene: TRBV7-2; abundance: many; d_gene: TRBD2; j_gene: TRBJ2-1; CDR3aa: CASSYGLAYNEQFF; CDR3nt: TGTGCCAGCAGCTACGGACTAGCCTACAATGAGCAGTTCTTC
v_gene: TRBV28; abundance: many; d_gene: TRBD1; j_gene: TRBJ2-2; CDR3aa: CASSSRGGQGYRTGELFF; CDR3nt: TGTGCCAGCAGTTCCCGCGGAGGACAGGGGTACAGAACCGGGGAGCTGTTTTTT
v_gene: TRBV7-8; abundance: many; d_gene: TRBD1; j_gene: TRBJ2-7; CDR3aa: CASGPDRVNEQYF; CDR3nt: TGTGCCAGCGGCCCAGACAGGGTGAACGAGCAGTACTTC
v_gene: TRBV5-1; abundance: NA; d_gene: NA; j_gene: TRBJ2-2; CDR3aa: CASSATTGNTGELFF; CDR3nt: TGCGCCAGCAGCGCCACGACCGGGAACACCGGGGAGCTGTTTTTT
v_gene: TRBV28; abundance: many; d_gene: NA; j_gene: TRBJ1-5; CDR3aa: CASSSVPGEDFNQPQHF; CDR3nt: TGTGCCAGCAGTTCAGTCCCCGGGGAGGACTTCAATCAGCCCCAGCATTTT
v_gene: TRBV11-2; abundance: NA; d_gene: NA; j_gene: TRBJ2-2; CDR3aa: CASSRGMANTGELFF; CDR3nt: TGTGCCAGCAGCCGAGGGATGGCGAACACCGGGGAGCTGTTTTTT
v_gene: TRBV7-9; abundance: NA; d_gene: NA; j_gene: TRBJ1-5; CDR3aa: CASSFINQPQHF; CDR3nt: TGTGCCAGCAGCTTCATAAATCAGCCCCAGCATTTT
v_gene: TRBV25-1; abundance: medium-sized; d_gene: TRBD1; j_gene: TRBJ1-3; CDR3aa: CASSESGGTGSGNTIYF; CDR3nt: TGTGCCAGCAGTGAATCGGGGGGGACAGGCTCTGGAAACACCATATATTTT
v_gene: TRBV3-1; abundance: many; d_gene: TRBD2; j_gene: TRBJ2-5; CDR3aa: CASSSSGGARETQYF; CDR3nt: TGTGCCAGCAGCTCCAGCGGGGGGGCCCGAGAGACCCAGTACTTC
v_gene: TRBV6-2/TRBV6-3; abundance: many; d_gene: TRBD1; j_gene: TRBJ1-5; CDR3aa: CASSRQGGQPQHF; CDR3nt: TGTGCCAGCAGTCGACAGGGAGGTCAGCCCCAGCATTTT
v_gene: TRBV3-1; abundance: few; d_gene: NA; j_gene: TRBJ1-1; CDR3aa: CASSEDRRSEAFF; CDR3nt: TGTGCCAGCAGCGAGGATAGAAGGTCTGAAGCTTTCTTT
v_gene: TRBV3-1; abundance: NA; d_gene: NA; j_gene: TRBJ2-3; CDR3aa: CASSQEGWDTQYF; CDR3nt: TGTGCCAGCAGCCAAGAGGGGTGGGATACGCAGTATTTT
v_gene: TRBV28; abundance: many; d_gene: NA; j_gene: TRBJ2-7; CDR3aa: CASSRASWYEQYF; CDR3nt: TGTGCCAGCAGCCGCGCTAGCTGGTACGAGCAGTACTTC
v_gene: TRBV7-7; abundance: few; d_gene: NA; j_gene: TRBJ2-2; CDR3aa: CASSAGGGELFF; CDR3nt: TGTGCCAGCAGCGCTGGAGGGGGGGAGCTGTTTTTT
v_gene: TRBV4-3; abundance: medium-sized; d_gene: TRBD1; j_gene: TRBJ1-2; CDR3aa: CASSRGTQGTNYGYTF; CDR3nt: TGCGCCAGCAGCCGAGGAACACAGGGGACTAACTATGGCTACACCTTC
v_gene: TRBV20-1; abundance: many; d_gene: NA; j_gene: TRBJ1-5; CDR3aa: CSATSLREGNQPQHF; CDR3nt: TGCAGTGCCACATCCCTTCGAGAAGGCAATCAGCCCCAGCATTTT
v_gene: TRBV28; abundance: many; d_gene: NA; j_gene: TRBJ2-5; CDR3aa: CASSLQGGGKTQYF; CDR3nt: TGTGCCAGCAGTTTACAGGGGGGCGGGAAGACCCAGTACTTC
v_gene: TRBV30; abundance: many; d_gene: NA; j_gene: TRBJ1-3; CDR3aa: CAWTAPPGNTIYF; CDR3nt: TGTGCCTGGACAGCACCCCCTGGAAACACCATATATTTT
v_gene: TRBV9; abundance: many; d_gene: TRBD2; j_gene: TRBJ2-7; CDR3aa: CASSAHQYPSSGTYEQYF; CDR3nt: TGTGCCAGCAGCGCCCACCAGTACCCATCTAGCGGAACCTACGAGCAGTACTTC
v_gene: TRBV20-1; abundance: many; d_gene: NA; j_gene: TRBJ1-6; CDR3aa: CSASGRINSPLHF; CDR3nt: TGCAGTGCTAGTGGCCGGATCAATTCACCCCTCCACTTT
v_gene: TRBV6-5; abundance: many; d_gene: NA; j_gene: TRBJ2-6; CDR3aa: CASSIGGRGANVLTF; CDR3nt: TGTGCCAGCAGCATAGGGGGGCGCGGGGCCAACGTCCTGACTTTC
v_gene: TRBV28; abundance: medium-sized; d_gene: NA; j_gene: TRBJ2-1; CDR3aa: CASTRQVATGQFF; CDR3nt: TGTGCCAGCACCCGACAGGTGGCTACCGGCCAGTTCTTC
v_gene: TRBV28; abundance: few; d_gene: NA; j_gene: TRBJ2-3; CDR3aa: CASSLQGPTDTQYF; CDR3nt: TGTGCCAGCAGTTTACAGGGGCCCACAGATACGCAGTATTTT
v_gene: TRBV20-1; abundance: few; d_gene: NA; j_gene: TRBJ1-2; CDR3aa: CSAEAGAGYGYTF; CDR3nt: TGCAGTGCCGAGGCCGGGGCTGGCTATGGCTACACCTTC
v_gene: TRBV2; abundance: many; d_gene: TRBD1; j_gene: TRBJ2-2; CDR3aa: CASSETNWGSRDRGSGGELFF; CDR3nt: TGTGCCAGCAGTGAGACCAATTGGGGGAGCCGGGACAGGGGTAGTGGCGGGGAGCTGTTTTTT
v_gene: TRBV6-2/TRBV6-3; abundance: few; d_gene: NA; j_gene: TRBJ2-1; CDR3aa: CASGEVNEQFF; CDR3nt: TGTGCCAGCGGTGAGGTCAATGAGCAGTTCTTC
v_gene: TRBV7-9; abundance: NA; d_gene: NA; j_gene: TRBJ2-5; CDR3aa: CASSLSTGIGETQYF; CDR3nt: TGTGCCAGCAGCTTATCTACGGGGATCGGAGAGACCCAGTACTTC
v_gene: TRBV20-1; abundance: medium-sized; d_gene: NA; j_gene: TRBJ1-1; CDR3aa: CSARDRVRGGDTEAFF; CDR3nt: TGCAGTGCTAGAGATCGCGTCCGGGGAGGGGACACTGAAGCTTTCTTT
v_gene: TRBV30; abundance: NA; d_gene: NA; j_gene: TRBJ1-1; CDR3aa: CAWNNRGDTEAFF; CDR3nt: TGTGCCTGGAACAACCGTGGGGACACTGAAGCTTTCTTT
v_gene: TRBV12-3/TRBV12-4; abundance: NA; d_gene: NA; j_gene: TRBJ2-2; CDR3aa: CASSFRENTGELFF; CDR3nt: TGTGCCAGCAGTTTTCGAGAGAACACCGGGGAGCTGTTTTTT
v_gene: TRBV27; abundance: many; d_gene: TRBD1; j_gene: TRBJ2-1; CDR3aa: CASRRQGNEQFF; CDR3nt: TGTGCCAGCAGAAGACAGGGGAATGAGCAGTTCTTC
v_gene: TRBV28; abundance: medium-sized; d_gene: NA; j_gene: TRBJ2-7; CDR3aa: CASSSSGASGRREQYF; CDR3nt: TGTGCCAGCAGTTCCTCGGGGGCTAGCGGTCGTCGCGAGCAGTACTTC
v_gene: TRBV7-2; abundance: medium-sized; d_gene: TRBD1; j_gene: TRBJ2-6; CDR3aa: CASSPDRVGTGANVLTF; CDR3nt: TGTGCCAGCAGCCCTGACAGGGTTGGAACTGGGGCCAACGTCCTGACTTTC
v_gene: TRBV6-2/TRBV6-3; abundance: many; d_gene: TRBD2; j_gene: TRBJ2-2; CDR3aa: CASSSGTTLNTGELFF; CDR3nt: TGTGCCAGCAGTTCCGGGACTACCTTGAACACCGGGGAGCTGTTTTTT
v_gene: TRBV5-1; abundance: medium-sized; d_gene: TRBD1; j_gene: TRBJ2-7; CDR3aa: CASTWTGDSYEQYF; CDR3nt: TGCGCCAGCACATGGACAGGGGACTCCTACGAGCAGTACTTC
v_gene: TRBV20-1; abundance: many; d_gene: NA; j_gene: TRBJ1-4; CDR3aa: CSAKQNTPEKLFF; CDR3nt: TGCAGTGCTAAGCAAAATACACCCGAAAAACTGTTTTTT
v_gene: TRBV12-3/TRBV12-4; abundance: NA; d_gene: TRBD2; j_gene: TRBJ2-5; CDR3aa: CASSKTSGKTTREETQYF; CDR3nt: TGTGCCAGCAGTAAGACTAGCGGGAAAACCACCCGTGAGGAGACCCAGTACTTC
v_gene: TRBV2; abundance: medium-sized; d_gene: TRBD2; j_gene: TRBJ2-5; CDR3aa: CASKPTIGPSGSVEETQYF; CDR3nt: TGTGCCAGCAAACCCACTATCGGGCCTAGCGGGAGCGTAGAAGAGACCCAGTACTTC
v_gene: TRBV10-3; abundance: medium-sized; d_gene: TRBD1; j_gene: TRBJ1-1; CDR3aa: CATKFPGGRAEAFF; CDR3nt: TGTGCCACAAAATTCCCAGGGGGAAGGGCTGAAGCTTTCTTT
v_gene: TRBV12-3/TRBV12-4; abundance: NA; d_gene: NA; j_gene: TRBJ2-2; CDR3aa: CASRFGTGELFF; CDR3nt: TGTGCCAGCAGGTTCGGTACCGGGGAGCTGTTTTTT
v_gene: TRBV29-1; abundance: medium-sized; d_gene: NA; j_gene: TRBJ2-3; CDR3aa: CSVQGLLTDTQYF; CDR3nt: TGCAGCGTCCAGGGCCTGTTAACCGATACGCAGTATTTT
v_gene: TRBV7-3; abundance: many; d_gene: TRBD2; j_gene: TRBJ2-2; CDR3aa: CASSLQLAGGGTGELFF; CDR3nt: TGTGCCAGCAGCTTGCAACTAGCGGGAGGAGGGACCGGGGAGCTGTTTTTT
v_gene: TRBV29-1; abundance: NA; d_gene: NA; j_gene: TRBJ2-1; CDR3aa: CSAGPPHNEQFF; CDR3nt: TGCAGCGCCGGGCCCCCACACAATGAGCAGTTCTTC
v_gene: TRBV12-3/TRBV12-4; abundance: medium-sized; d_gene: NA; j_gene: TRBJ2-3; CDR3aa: CASSLLGGTDTQYF; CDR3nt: TGTGCCAGCAGTTTATTGGGGGGCACAGATACGCAGTATTTT
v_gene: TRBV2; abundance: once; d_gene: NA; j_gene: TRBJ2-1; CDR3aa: CASIPRFNNEQFF; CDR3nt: TGTGCCAGCATACCCAGGTTCAACAATGAGCAGTTCTTC
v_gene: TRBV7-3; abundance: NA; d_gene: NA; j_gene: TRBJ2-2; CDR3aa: CASSPGGSGSTGELFF; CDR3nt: TGTGCCAGCAGCCCTGGGGGGTCAGGGAGCACCGGGGAGCTGTTTTTT
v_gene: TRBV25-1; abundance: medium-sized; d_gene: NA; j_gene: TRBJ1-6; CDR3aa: CASSESTPQTLHF; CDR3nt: TGTGCCAGCAGTGAATCCACGCCACAAACCCTCCACTTT
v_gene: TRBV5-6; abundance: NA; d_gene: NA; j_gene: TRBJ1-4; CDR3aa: CASSLDTATNEKLFF; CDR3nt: TGTGCCAGCAGCTTGGATACGGCAACTAATGAAAAACTGTTTTTT
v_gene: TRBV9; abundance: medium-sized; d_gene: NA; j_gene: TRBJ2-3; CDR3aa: CASSVAQSTSTDTQYF; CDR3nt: TGTGCCAGCAGCGTAGCCCAGTCGACTAGCACAGATACGCAGTATTTT
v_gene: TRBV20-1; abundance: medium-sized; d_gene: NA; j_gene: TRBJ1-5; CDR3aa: CSARDVLFGQPQHF; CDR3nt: TGCAGTGCTAGAGATGTTTTATTCGGTCAGCCCCAGCATTTT